These 5 T cell receptor beta chains were all obtained from the same sample, sequenced in a study of cytomegalovirus exposure and HLA in healthy donors. The PCR ran on 60 Vbeta and 13 Jbeta primers. The table came from immunoSEQ multiplex PCR; TCRdb's copy has only in-frame clones and leaves some out. The data show approximately 170,000 clones, 85% seen once. The sequenced material came from PBMCs. The origin of the receptors is a boy between 2 and 15 years old in good health and CMV-seronegative.

The chain is built from TRBV19 and TRBJ1-4, with 8 bases fitting TRBD1. The CDR3 loop spans 15 amino acids. Trimming removed 4 bases from V and 4 bases from J; junction bases left unmatched: 5. Germline CDR1 is LNHDA and CDR2 is SQIVND (reference sequence). CDR3 sequence: CASSNRDRSNEKLFF. DNA for the CDR3: TGTGCCAGTAGTAACCGGGACAGGAGTAATGAAAAACTGTTTTTT.

V usage is TRBV7-6 and J usage is TRBJ1-5; 10 bases line up with TRBD1. The CDR3 covers 16 residues. CDR1 and CDR2 from the germline V gene are SGHVS and FNYEAQ. V gave up 0 bases and J gave up 1 base; unmatched junction bases: 0. This CDR3 is CASSLAGQGSNQPQHF. The DNA for the CDR3 is TGTGCCAGCAGCTTAGCGGGACAGGGGAGCAATCAGCCCCAGCATTTT.

This clone was seen a few times. As DNA, the CDR3 is TGTGCCAGTAGTGGCCCCCGGGGGGTTTACGAGCAGTACTTC. Translated, it gives CASSGPRGVYEQYF. V is TRBV19 and J is TRBJ2-7, with TRBD2 identical over 7 bases. The CDR3 spans 14 residues. V dropped 5 bases and J dropped 4; count of bases not matched to a gene: 8. Germline lookup yields CDR1 LNHDA and CDR2 SQIVND (reference sequence).

This clone appeared a few times. This chain joins TRBV6-1 and TRBJ2-1, with 13 bases fitting TRBD2. The V segment lost 2 bases and the J segment 15 bases; nucleotides outside the gene matches: 7. The CDR3 length is 14 residues. CDR1 and CDR2 from the germline V gene are MNHNS and SASEGT. The CDR3 protein is CASSERLAGGILFF. CDR3 coding DNA: TGTGCCAGCAGTGAAAGACTAGCGGGGGGTATTCTGTTCTTC.

This chain uses TRBV5-4 with TRBJ1-2, with 10 positions matching TRBD1. Germline CDR1 and CDR2: SGHNT and YYREEE (reference sequence). This CDR3 spans 14 amino acids. Losses at the gene ends were 3 bases for V and 2 bases for J; bases not matched to a gene: 1. In nucleotides, the CDR3 is TGTGCCAGCAGCTCGGGACAGGGGAACTATGGCTACACCTTC. It is translated as CASSSGQGNYGYTF.